These 18 T cell receptor beta chains came from one sample sequenced in a study of CD8+ T cells in alopecia areata. Treatment specified: oral pan-JAK inhibitor, 5-10 mg twice daily. TCR sequencing used cDNA made by reverse transcription of extracted RNA. Data came from immunoSEQ multiplex PCR; TCRdb stores just in-frame clones and leaves some out. The repertoire has under 250,000 clones, about 57% of them found once; the top ten carry roughly 1.5%. Source: CD4+ T cells sorted from blood, taken at week 4, from a patient treated with tofacitinib. Receptors originate from a human donor with alopecia areata.

The chain employs TRBV29-1 and TRBJ1-1; D gene unclear. V lost 6 bases and J 2 bases, leaving 13 bases between the germline ends. From germline, CDR1 is SQVTM and CDR2 ANQGSEA. The CDR3 totals 13 residues. The CDR3 protein is CSVKEDGNTEAFF. The CDR3 nucleotides are TGCAGCGTCAAAGAGGACGGAAACACTGAAGCTTTCTTT.

The chain recombines TRBV9 with TRBJ2-5; D might be TRBD1 (6 bases). This CDR3 spans 14 amino acids. V lost 0 bases and J 7 bases, leaving 13 bases between the germline ends. Germline CDR1 and CDR2: SGDLS and YYNGEE. DNA for the CDR3: TGTGCCAGCAGCGTAGGACAGGCCTCGGGGACCCAGTACTTC. It specifies CASSVGQASGTQYF.

A few counts support this clone. The CDR3 DNA reads TGTGCCAGCAGCCCCCGACAAAACTATGGCTACACCTTC. Protein product: CASSPRQNYGYTF. This rearrangement joins TRBV14 to TRBJ1-2; D is uncertain. V was shortened by 4 bases and J by 2 bases, with 8 bases between the two germline ends. Germline CDR1 SGHDN, CDR2 FVKESK. The CDR3 is 13 residues long. Supplemented by reference TRBV14 and TRBJ1-2, the full variable domain reads EAGVTQFPSHSVIEKGQTVTLRCDPISGHDNLYWYRRVMGKEIKFLLHFVKESKQDESGMPNNRFLAERTGGTYSTLKVQPAELEDSGVYFCASSPRQNYGYTFGSGTRLTVV.

The chain combines TRBV30 with TRBJ1-2; D is unclear. The CDR3 runs to 14 residues. Trimming shortened V by 1 base and J by 4 bases, and 13 bases separated the two germline ends. Per germline, CDR1 GTSNPN and CDR2 SVGIG (reference sequence). For the CDR3, the DNA is TGTGCCTGGAGTGCACTACCCGGATCCTATGGCTACACCTTC. Translated, it gives CAWSALPGSYGYTF.

V and J are TRBV5-1 and TRBJ1-1; 9 bases are shared with TRBD1. Losses at the gene ends were 3 bases for V and 1 base for J; bases not matched to a gene: 4. The CDR3 sequence is 15 residues long. The germline V gene has CDR1 SGHRS and CDR2 YFSETQ. DNA for the CDR3: TGCGCCAGCAGCTATGGGACAGGGTGGAACACTGAAGCTTTCTTT. Translated, it gives CASSYGTGWNTEAFF.

V gene TRBV14 combines with J gene TRBJ1-6; D ambiguous. Trimming pared 4 bases from V and 3 bases from J, leaving 13 bases between. From germline, CDR1 is SGHDN and CDR2 FVKESK. This CDR3 spans 16 amino acids. In DNA, the CDR3 is TGTGCCAGCAGCCCGCAGCCTATAAGCTATAATTCACCCCTCCACTTT. This translates into CASSPQPISYNSPLHF.

The chain joins TRBV11-2 to TRBJ1-2; 8 nucleotides match TRBD1. The CDR3 totals 14 residues. V was clipped by 5 bases and J by 2 bases; unmatched bases: 4. Germline CDR1 SGHAT, CDR2 FQNNGV. Here the CDR3 DNA reads TGTGCCAGCAGCCGGGGACAGGCGAACTATGGCTACACCTTC. This gives the protein CASSRGQANYGYTF.

The chain combines TRBV6-5 with TRBJ2-5; D perhaps matches TRBD2 (6 bases). CDR1 and CDR2 (germline): MNHEY, SVGAGI. The CDR3 has 13 residues. The germline V and J ends were trimmed by 8 bases and 2 bases, with 12 bases remaining between them. The CDR3 nucleotides are TGTGCCAGCTCCCGCGGGGTACAAGAGACCCAGTACTTC. Amino acid sequence: CASSRGVQETQYF.

The CDR3 region is CASSAVDTQYF. In DNA form, the CDR3 reads TGTGCCAGCAGTGCCGTTGATACGCAGTATTTT. The chain joins TRBV6-4 to TRBJ2-3; D is ambiguous. The V end lost 4 bases, the J end lost 6 bases, and 5 bases lay between the germline ends. CDR1 is MRHNA, CDR2 SNTAGT, per germline. The CDR3 consists of 11 residues.

V usage is TRBV5-6 and J usage is TRBJ2-7; 8 nucleotides match TRBD1. In germline, CDR1 is SGHDT, CDR2 YYEEEE. V was pared by 1 base and J by 5 bases, with 8 bases of the junction left unmatched. CDR3 length: 15 amino acids. CDR3 amino acids: CASSLYWTGSHEQYF. CDR3 DNA: TGTGCCAGCAGCTTGTACTGGACAGGGAGCCACGAGCAGTACTTC.

The chain uses TRBV18 and TRBJ2-5; no clear D gene. Trimming removed 2 bases from V and 5 bases from J, with 12 bases in between. The CDR3 runs 14 residues. Germline CDR1 reads KGHSH; CDR2 reads LQKENI. Written as DNA, the CDR3 is TGTGCCAGCTCACCAGTGATAGGCCGGGAGACCCAGTACTTC. It codes for CASSPVIGRETQYF.

The chain carries TRBV7-8 and TRBJ1-4; D is unclear. Trimming took 4 bases from V and 8 from J, leaving 14 bases between them. The CDR3 has 14 amino acids. The germline V gene has CDR1 SGHVS and CDR2 FQNEAQ. The CDR3 spells CASSWTPSHEKLFF. The CDR3 bases are TGTGCCAGCAGCTGGACCCCTAGCCACGAAAAACTGTTTTTT. Full variable domain (rest looked up from reference TRBV7-8 and TRBJ1-4): GAGVSQSPRYKVAKRGQDVALRCDPISGHVSLFWYQQALGQGPEFLTYFQNEAQLDKSGLPSDRFFAERPEGSVSTLKIQRTQQEDSAVYLCASSWTPSHEKLFFGSGTQLSVL.

V is TRBV10-3 and J is TRBJ2-1; D not resolved. Germline V gene lookup returns CDR1 ENHRY and CDR2 SYGVKD. The CDR3 covers 15 residues. Between the trimmed V and J ends, which lost 2 bases and 8 bases, there was a span of 16 bases. The chain's CDR3 is CAISEDPTLRDEQFF. CDR3 coding DNA: TGTGCCATCAGTGAGGACCCAACCCTCCGGGATGAGCAGTTCTTC.

The chain couples TRBV30 to TRBJ2-7, with TRBD1 identical over 10 bases. This CDR3 region has 15 residues. Germline trimming cut 3 bases from V and 0 bases from J; bases unmatched to any gene: 5. CDR1 and CDR2 (germline): GTSNPN, SVGIG (reference sequence). The CDR3 reads CAWSAGQGNSYEQYF. In nucleotides, the CDR3 is TGTGCCTGGAGCGCGGGACAGGGGAACTCCTACGAGCAGTACTTC.

The chain joins TRBV7-2 to TRBJ1-5; TRBD1 agrees at 7 bases. The CDR3 runs 14 residues. Germline CDR1 and CDR2: SGHTA and FQGNSA. With 5 bases clipped from V and 7 bases from J, the junction kept 8 bases outside the gene matches. The CDR3 here is CASSPRQGRQPQHF. CDR3 DNA: TGTGCCAGCAGCCCAAGACAGGGTAGGCAGCCCCAGCATTTT.

This clone was observed a handful of times. Given a much more abundant clone one base away, this may be a read error. This chain joins TRBV14 and TRBJ2-3; D is possibly TRBD2 (6 bases). Germline CDR1 and CDR2: SGHDN and FVKESK. This CDR3 is built from 12 residues. V lost 3 bases and J lost 6, with 7 bases in between. CDR3 sequence: CASSHTSDTQYF. Here the CDR3 DNA reads TGTGCCAGCAGCCATACTAGCGATACGCAGTATTTT.

This chain links TRBV18 with TRBJ2-3; D is undetermined. Looked up from germline, CDR1 is KGHSH and CDR2 is LQKENI. There are 15 residues in the CDR3. The V gene lost 2 bases and the J gene lost 3 bases, with 12 bases spanning the gap. The CDR3 sequence is CASSPNWERTDTQYF. CDR3 coding DNA: TGTGCCAGCTCACCAAACTGGGAAAGGACAGATACGCAGTATTTT.

The CDR3 DNA follows: TGTGCCAGCAGTTGGGGGTCAGATACGCAGTATTTT. Protein product: CASSWGSDTQYF. The V call is TRBV28, the J call TRBJ2-3; possibly TRBD1 or TRBD2 for D (5 bases each). V dropped 4 bases and J dropped 4 bases, with 6 bases sitting between them. Germline V gene sequence: CDR1 MDHEN, CDR2 SYDVKM. This CDR3 region has 12 residues.